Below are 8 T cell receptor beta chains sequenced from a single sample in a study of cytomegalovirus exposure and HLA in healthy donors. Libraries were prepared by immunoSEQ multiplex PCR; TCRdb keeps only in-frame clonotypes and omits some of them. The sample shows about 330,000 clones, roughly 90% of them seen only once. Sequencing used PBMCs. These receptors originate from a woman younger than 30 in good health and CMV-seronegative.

In DNA form, the CDR3 reads TGTGCCAGCAGTTTAACAGGGGTCGGTGGAAACACCATATATTTT. Amino acid sequence: CASSLTGVGGNTIYF. This chain connects TRBV27 to TRBJ1-3; 7 bases align to TRBD1. The germline V gene encodes CDR1 MNHEY and CDR2 SMNVEV (reference sequence). This CDR3 spans 15 amino acids. Trimming took 2 bases from V and 3 from J; bases not matched to a gene: 4.

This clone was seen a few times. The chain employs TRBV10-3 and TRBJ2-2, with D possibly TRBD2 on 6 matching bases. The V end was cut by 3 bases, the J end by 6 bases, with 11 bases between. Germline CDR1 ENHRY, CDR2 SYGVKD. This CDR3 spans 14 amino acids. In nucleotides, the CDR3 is TGTGCCATCAGTGACTCCCCGGGGGCCGGGGAGCTGTTTTTT. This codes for CAISDSPGAGELFF.

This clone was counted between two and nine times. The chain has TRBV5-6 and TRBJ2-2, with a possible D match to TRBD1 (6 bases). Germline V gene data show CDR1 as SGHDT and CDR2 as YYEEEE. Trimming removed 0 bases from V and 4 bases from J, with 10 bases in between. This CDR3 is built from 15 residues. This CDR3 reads CASSLVRDTTGELFF. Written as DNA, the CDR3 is TGTGCCAGCAGCTTGGTTCGGGACACCACCGGGGAGCTGTTTTTT. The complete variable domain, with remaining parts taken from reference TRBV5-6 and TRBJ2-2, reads DAGVTQSPTHLIKTRGQQVTLRCSPKSGHDTVSWYQQALGQGPQFIFQYYEEEERQRGNFPDRFSGHQFPNYSSELNVNALLLGDSALYLCASSLVRDTTGELFFGEGSRLTVL.

Here the CDR3 reads CASSLDGVEGREQYF. The CDR3, as DNA: TGTGCCAGCAGCTTAGATGGGGTAGAGGGTCGCGAGCAGTACTTC. The rearrangement joins TRBV7-2 to TRBJ2-7, with a weak D call TRBD2 (5 bases). CDR1 is SGHTA and CDR2 is FQGNSA in the germline V gene. This CDR3 has 15 residues. V lost 1 base and J lost 6, with 16 bases in between.

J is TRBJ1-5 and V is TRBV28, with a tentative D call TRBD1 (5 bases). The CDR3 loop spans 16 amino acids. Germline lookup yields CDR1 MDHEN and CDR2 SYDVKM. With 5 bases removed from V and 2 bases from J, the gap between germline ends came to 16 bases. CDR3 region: CASSPGGVLGNQPQHF. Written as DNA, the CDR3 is TGTGCCAGCAGTCCCGGGGGGGTATTGGGCAATCAGCCCCAGCATTTT.

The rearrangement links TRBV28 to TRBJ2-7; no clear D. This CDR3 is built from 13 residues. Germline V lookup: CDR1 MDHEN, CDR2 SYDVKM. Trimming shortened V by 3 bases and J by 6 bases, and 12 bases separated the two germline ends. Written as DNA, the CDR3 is TGTGCCAGCAGTTTGGATAGCCCCCTCGAGCAGTACTTC. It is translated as CASSLDSPLEQYF.

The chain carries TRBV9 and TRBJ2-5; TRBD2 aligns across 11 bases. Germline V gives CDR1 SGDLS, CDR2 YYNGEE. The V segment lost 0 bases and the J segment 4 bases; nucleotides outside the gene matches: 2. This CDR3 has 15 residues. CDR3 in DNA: TGTGCCAGCAGCGTAGTAGGGACTAGCGGAGAGACCCAGTACTTC. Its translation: CASSVVGTSGETQYF.

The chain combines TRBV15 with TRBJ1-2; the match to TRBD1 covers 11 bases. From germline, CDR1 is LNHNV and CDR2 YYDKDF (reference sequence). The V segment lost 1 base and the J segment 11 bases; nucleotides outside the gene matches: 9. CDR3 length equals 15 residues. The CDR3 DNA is TGTGCCACCAGCAGAGCTATGGACAGGGGGCATGCTTACACCTTC. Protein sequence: CATSRAMDRGHAYTF.